The 26 T cell receptor beta chains in this list originate from one sample, sequenced in a study of T-cell memory formation after mild COVID-19. From the 5' RACE reads, TCRdb called clonotypes with MiXCR, one entry per CDR3 protein. Seen here are roughly 610,000 distinct CDR3 sequences, 17% observed once, and the top ten hold about 7.5%. The sequenced sample was PBMCs or a T cell subset sorted from them (not recorded which). All receptors come from an adult woman who had mild COVID-19 (a few samples of this study predate the infection). Cell type and time point are not known.

J is TRBJ2-3 and V is TRBV9; 7 nucleotides agree with TRBD1. The CDR3 contains 17 residues. Germline V gives CDR1 SGDLS, CDR2 YYNGEE. V trimming: 3 bases; J trimming: 0 bases; junction bases outside the gene matches: 10. The CDR3 DNA reads TGTGCCAGCAGCGACGGGACAGATGAGATTAGCACAGATACGCAGTATTTT. This codes for CASSDGTDEISTDTQYF.

This clonotype was detected only a few times. This rearrangement joins TRBV7-3 to TRBJ1-1; 8 bases match TRBD1. Germline-derived CDR1 and CDR2 are SGHTA and FQGTGA. V gave up 4 bases and J gave up 1 base; unmatched junction bases: 5. This CDR3 is 15 amino acids long. The CDR3 loop reads CASSSDRGANTEAFF. The CDR3 coding sequence is TGTGCCAGCAGCTCCGACAGGGGAGCGAACACTGAAGCTTTCTTT.

This chain links TRBV4-3 with TRBJ1-2, with D uncertain. V was trimmed by 1 base and J by 2 bases, leaving 11 bases between them. This CDR3 comprises 15 residues. CDR1 is LGHNA and CDR2 is YSLEER in the germline V gene. The CDR3 protein is CASSQGELKNYGYTF. The CDR3 DNA reads as TGCGCCAGCAGCCAAGGGGAGCTAAAGAACTATGGCTACACCTTC.

A single count supports this clonotype. The chain employs TRBV5-1 and TRBJ2-1; a possible D gene is TRBD2 (6 bases). Germline CDR1 and CDR2: SGHRS and YFSETQ. CDR3 length: 16 residues. Trimming shortened V by 3 bases and J by 2 bases, and 15 bases separated the two germline ends. DNA of the CDR3: TGCGCCAGCAGCTCCCTTTTTGCGGGAACCTACAATGAGCAGTTCTTC. This encodes CASSSLFAGTYNEQFF.

V and J are TRBV9 and TRBJ2-7, with D perhaps TRBD1 or TRBD2 (5 bases each). The CDR3 sequence is 15 residues long. V was trimmed by 3 bases and J by 7 bases, leaving 20 bases between them. Germline assignment: CDR1 SGDLS and CDR2 YYNGEE. Here the CDR3 DNA reads TGTGCCAGCAGCGCTAACGGGGCTCCATATCTAGAGCAGTACTTC. Translating gives CASSANGAPYLEQYF.

This clonotype was recorded a few times. This rearrangement joins TRBV20-1 to TRBJ1-5, with a possible D match to TRBD1 (6 bases). Trimming took off 5 bases at V and 3 bases at J, with 14 bases between the two ends. CDR1 and CDR2 (germline): DFQATT, SNEGSKA (reference sequence). This CDR3 region has 14 residues. CDR3 coding DNA: TGCAGTGCTGAGGTAGGACAGTTCAATCAGCCCCAGCATTTT. Its protein is CSAEVGQFNQPQHF.

This sequence joins TRBV7-9 and TRBJ2-3; D is possibly TRBD1 (6 bases). Germline assignment: CDR1 SEHNR and CDR2 FQNEAQ (reference sequence). V lost 5 bases and J lost 0, with 12 bases in between. This CDR3 contains 15 residues. CDR3 residues: CASSPTQGSTDTQYF. The CDR3 region has the DNA TGTGCCAGCAGCCCAACCCAGGGGAGCACAGATACGCAGTATTTT.

This clonotype was observed a few times. The rearrangement uses TRBV18 and TRBJ2-3, with 15 bases lining up with TRBD2. This CDR3 contains 18 residues. Germline assignment: CDR1 KGHSH and CDR2 LQKENI. V dropped 4 bases and J dropped 0; count of bases not matched to a gene: 5. CDR3 sequence (DNA): TGTGCCAGCTCACACAGGACTAGCGGGAGGGGAAGCACAGATACGCAGTATTTT. It yields the protein CASSHRTSGRGSTDTQYF.

In this sample, this clonotype turned up a few times. The genes are TRBV30 and TRBJ1-2; tentative D call: TRBD1 (6 bases). The CDR3 has 12 amino acids. Trimming took off 6 bases at V and 7 bases at J, with 15 bases between the two ends. Looked up from germline, CDR1 is GTSNPN and CDR2 is SVGIG (reference sequence). The CDR3 nucleotides are TGTGCCTGCTACAGGGAAATCGGTGGCTACACCTTC. Translated, it gives CACYREIGGYTF.

This clonotype was detected a few times. This sequence joins TRBV3-1 and TRBJ2-1; D may be TRBD1 or TRBD2 (6 bases each). The V and J ends lost 2 bases and 4 bases respectively, with 15 bases between them. The germline CDR1 and CDR2 sequences are LGHDT and YNNKEL (reference sequence). CDR3 length: 16 residues. The CDR3 sequence is CASSQSSGAGYNEQFF. For the CDR3, the DNA is TGTGCCAGCAGCCAAAGTTCGGGGGCCGGGTACAATGAGCAGTTCTTC.

The chain carries TRBV20-1 and TRBJ2-7; no reliable D call. Germline V CDR1 and CDR2: DFQATT, SNEGSKA (reference sequence). Between the trimmed V and J ends, which lost 1 base and 2 bases, there was a span of 9 bases. This CDR3 has 13 amino acids. The CDR3 DNA sequence: TGCAGTGCTAGAGCGGAGAGCACCTACGAGCAGTACTTC. This sequence encodes CSARAESTYEQYF.

This clonotype appeared a few times. The chain joins TRBV7-2 to TRBJ2-3; 9 bases agree with TRBD1. The CDR3 covers 17 residues. V lost 1 base and J lost 4; bases outside the gene matches: 9. Germline CDR1 is SGHTA and CDR2 is FQGNSA. In nucleotides, the CDR3 is TGTGCCAGCAGCTTAGTTCGGACAGGGGTTAGGTCAGATACGCAGTATTTT. It specifies CASSLVRTGVRSDTQYF. The entire variable domain, with the rest obtained from reference TRBV7-2 and TRBJ2-3, is as follows: GAGVSQSPSNKVTEKGKDVELRCDPISGHTALYWYRQSLGQGLEFLIYFQGNSAPDKSGLPSDRFSAERTGGSVSTLTIQRTQQEDSAVYLCASSLVRTGVRSDTQYFGPGTRLTVL.

The CDR3 protein is CATSRGRQGAYTEAFF. CDR3 DNA: TGTGCCACCAGCAGAGGAAGACAGGGAGCGTACACTGAAGCTTTCTTT. The chain employs TRBV15 and TRBJ1-1; 7 nucleotides agree with TRBD1. With V trimmed by 1 base and J by 3 bases, 8 bases remained unmatched. The CDR3 has 16 amino acids. CDR1 and CDR2 (germline): LNHNV, YYDKDF (reference sequence). Based on the CDR3 plus reference TRBV15 and TRBJ1-1, the full variable domain is DAMVIQNPRYQVTQFGKPVTLSCSQTLNHNVMYWYQQKSSQAPKLLFHYYDKDFNNEADTPDNFQSRRPNTSFCFLDIRSPGLGDTAMYLCATSRGRQGAYTEAFFGQGTRLTVV.

The chain is built from TRBV29-1 and TRBJ2-6; no clear D gene. CDR3 size: 15 residues. Per the germline V gene, CDR1 is SQVTM and CDR2 is ANQGSEA. The germline V and J ends were trimmed by 5 bases and 0 bases, with 11 bases remaining between them. CDR3 amino acids: CSVITAGSGANVLTF. In nucleotides, the CDR3 is TGCAGCGTTATCACAGCCGGCTCTGGGGCCAACGTCCTGACTTTC.

CDR3 residues: CASSQDGTDYNEQFF. The CDR3 coding sequence is TGCGCCAGCAGCCAAGATGGGACAGATTACAATGAGCAGTTCTTC. The rearrangement uses TRBV4-3 and TRBJ2-1; 7 positions agree with TRBD1. CDR1 and CDR2 from the germline V gene are LGHNA and YSLEER. The CDR3 totals 15 residues. Trimming at V came to 0 bases and at J to 4 bases, leaving 3 bases not matched to a gene.

This clonotype was observed a handful of times. The chain has TRBV6-5 and TRBJ2-5; perhaps TRBD1 as D (6 bases). There are 14 residues in the CDR3. Germline V gives CDR1 MNHEY, CDR2 SVGAGI. The V end lost 5 bases, the J end lost 5 bases, and 15 bases lay between the germline ends. CDR3 bases: TGTGCCAGCAGTGGACACAGGGTACGGGAGACCCAGTACTTC. This codes for CASSGHRVRETQYF.

A few counts support this clonotype. CDR3 nucleotide sequence: TGCAGTGCTAGAGATGAGACTAGCGGGAGCTACGAGCAGTACTTC. This encodes CSARDETSGSYEQYF. The rearrangement joins TRBV20-1 to TRBJ2-7; 12 nucleotides agree with TRBD2. V was pared by 0 bases and J by 3 bases, with 3 bases of the junction left unmatched. CDR1 is DFQATT, CDR2 SNEGSKA, per germline (reference sequence). CDR3 length: 15 residues.

The gene calls are TRBV5-1 and TRBJ1-4, with 7 bases matching TRBD1. Losses at the gene ends were 3 bases for V and 6 bases for J; bases not matched to a gene: 14. CDR1 and CDR2 from the germline V gene are SGHRS and YFSETQ. The CDR3 has 17 amino acids. CDR3: CASSSNFATGVDEKLFF. DNA of the CDR3: TGCGCCAGCAGCTCAAACTTCGCTACAGGGGTCGATGAAAAACTGTTTTTT.

The V call is TRBV7-9, the J call TRBJ2-7, with a possible D match to TRBD1 (5 bases). Germline CDR1 is SEHNR and CDR2 is FQNEAQ (reference sequence). The V end was cut by 7 bases, the J end by 3 bases, with 13 bases between. The CDR3 covers 13 residues. Here the CDR3 DNA reads TGTGCCAGCACCATGGACACCCACTACGAGCAGTACTTC. Protein: CASTMDTHYEQYF.

This clonotype occurred many times. This rearrangement joins TRBV7-9 to TRBJ1-1; D remains ambiguous. The CDR3 has 14 residues. CDR1 and CDR2 (germline): SEHNR, FQNEAQ (reference sequence). V lost 4 bases and J lost 1, with 10 bases in between. The CDR3 here is CASSSGQRNTEAFF. CDR3 coding DNA: TGTGCCAGCAGCTCCGGCCAGCGGAACACTGAAGCTTTCTTT.

The chain employs TRBV27 and TRBJ2-7; 14 bases fit TRBD2. The V gene's germline CDR1 is MNHEY and CDR2 SMNVEV (reference sequence). The V segment lost 6 bases and the J segment 2 bases; nucleotides outside the gene matches: 6. This CDR3 spans 16 amino acids. The CDR3 spells CASSPRLAGGTYEQYF. In DNA form, the CDR3 reads TGTGCCAGCAGCCCACGACTAGCGGGAGGGACCTACGAGCAGTACTTC.

This clonotype has only a few counts. This chain joins TRBV29-1 and TRBJ2-5; tentative D call: TRBD1 (6 bases). In germline, CDR1 is SQVTM, CDR2 ANQGSEA. With 7 bases removed from V and 4 bases from J, the gap between germline ends came to 10 bases. The CDR3 has 11 residues. This CDR3 reads CSATGSETQYF. CDR3 coding DNA: TGCAGCGCAACAGGGTCAGAGACCCAGTACTTC. The full variable domain, completed using reference TRBV29-1 and TRBJ2-5, is SAVISQKPSRDICQRGTSLTIQCQVDSQVTMMFWYRQQPGQSLTLIATANQGSEATYESGFVIDKFPISRPNLTFSTLTVSNMSPEDSSIYLCSATGSETQYFGPGTRLLVL.

This clonotype has a handful of counts. The rearrangement links TRBV12-5 to TRBJ2-7, with D maybe TRBD2 (5 bases). The CDR3 has 14 residues. V lost 3 bases, J lost 6 bases, and 15 bases lay in between. CDR1 is LGHNT, CDR2 FRNRAP, per germline. CDR3 protein: CASGFSLDYSEQYF. In DNA form, the CDR3 reads TGTGCTAGTGGTTTCTCCCTCGACTACAGCGAGCAGTACTTC.

This clonotype was recorded a few times. The chain employs TRBV6-1 and TRBJ2-1; the match to TRBD1 covers 8 bases. Germline loops: CDR1 MNHNS, CDR2 SASEGT. The CDR3 contains 15 residues. The ends lost 7 bases at V and 6 bases at J; junction bases unmatched: 11. The CDR3 DNA is TGTGCCAGCATAGATCGGACAGGGAAGGGCAATGAGCAGTTCTTC. It yields the protein CASIDRTGKGNEQFF.

The CDR3 is CASSPGTSGGGKTQYF. CDR3 nucleotides: TGTGCCAGCAGCCCAGGGACTAGCGGGGGTGGGAAGACCCAGTACTTC. This sequence joins TRBV12-3 or TRBV12-4 and TRBJ2-5; 14 bases match TRBD2. This CDR3 has 16 residues. Trimming at V came to 6 bases and at J to 6 bases, leaving 9 bases not matched to a gene.

The rearrangement joins TRBV5-1 to TRBJ2-4, with D possibly matching TRBD2 (6 bases). Trimming cost V 0 bases and J 1 base, with 11 bases left between them. The CDR3 loop spans 16 amino acids. Germline CDR1 and CDR2: SGHRS and YFSETQ. This chain's CDR3 is CASSLGDREAKNIQYF. For the CDR3, the DNA is TGCGCCAGCAGCTTGGGGGACCGGGAGGCCAAAAACATTCAGTACTTC.